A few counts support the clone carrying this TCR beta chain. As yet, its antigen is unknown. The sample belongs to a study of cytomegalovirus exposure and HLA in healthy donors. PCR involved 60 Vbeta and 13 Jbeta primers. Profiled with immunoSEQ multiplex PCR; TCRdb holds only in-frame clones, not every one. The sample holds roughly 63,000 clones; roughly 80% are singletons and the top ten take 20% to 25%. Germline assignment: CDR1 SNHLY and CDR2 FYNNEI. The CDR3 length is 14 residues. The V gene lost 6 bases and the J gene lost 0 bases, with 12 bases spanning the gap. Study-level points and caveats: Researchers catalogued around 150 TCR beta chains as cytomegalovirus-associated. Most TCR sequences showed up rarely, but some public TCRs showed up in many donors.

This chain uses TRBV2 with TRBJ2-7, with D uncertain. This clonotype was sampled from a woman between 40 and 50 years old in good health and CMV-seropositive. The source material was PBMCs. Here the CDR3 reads CASSISWSSYEQYF. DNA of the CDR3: TGTGCCAGCAGCATCAGTTGGAGCTCCTACGAGCAGTACTTC. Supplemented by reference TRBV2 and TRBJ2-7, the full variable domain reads EPEVTQTPSHQVTQMGQEVILRCVPISNHLYFYWYRQILGQKVEFLVSFYNNEISEKSEIFDDQFSVERPDGSNFTLKIRSTKLEDSAMYFCASSISWSSYEQYFGPGTRLTVT.